This T cell receptor beta chain was obtained from a study of blood T cell repertoires in COVID-19. Study at large: Nucleic acid was either cDNA or gDNA, and it came from T cells, B-cell-depleted T cells, or PBMCs.

Participants had their cohort set by participant-reported clinical history. V was shortened by 7 bases and J by 3 bases, with 6 bases between the two germline ends. Germline-derived CDR1 and CDR2 are LNHDA and SQIVND (reference sequence). This CDR3 contains 12 residues. As processed by the authors: Reference gene primer amplification yielded estimated nucleated cell counts. Libraries were prepared by immunoSEQ multiplex PCR; TCRdb keeps only in-frame clonotypes and omits some of them. V and J calls plus clone size are reproduced from that table; the DNA served to infer D and trimming. Of about 270,000 clones in the sample, more than 85% were seen once.

The chain employs TRBV19 and TRBJ2-2, with D unclear. Sample: PBMCs or T cells enriched from blood (not recorded which). The origin of this receptor is a middle-aged man who had been exposed to COVID-19. CDR3 amino acids: CASNRYTGELFF. The DNA of the CDR3 is TGTGCCAGTAATCGGTACACCGGGGAGCTGTTTTTT.